Listed here is a single TCR beta chain. The antigen is undetermined. These data are taken from a study of beta chain features in type 1 diabetes. The CDR3 loop spans 12 amino acids. Trimming stripped 3 bases from V and 7 bases from J, with 9 bases between. CDR1 SSHAT and CDR2 FNYEAQ come from the germline V gene (reference sequence). Isolated RNA was reverse transcribed in full, so expressed TCRB transcripts were sequenced. Repertoires were generated with immunoSEQ multiplex PCR, while TCRdb's copy carries only in-frame clones and drops some. The sample holds about 70,000 clones, around 49% seen once. Study findings and constraints: Within each of all four CD4+ subsets, Type 1 diabetes patients had TCRB CDR3s that were moderately but significantly shorter.

The sequence was collected from a young man with type 1 diabetes. Sequenced material: central memory CD4+ T cells from blood. The J gene is TRBJ1-2, the V gene TRBV7-7; D not resolved. The CDR3 is CASSFLCLGYTF. In DNA form, the CDR3 reads TGTGCCAGCAGCTTCCTATGTCTTGGCTACACCTTC.